What follows are 3 T cell receptor beta chains derived from one specimen sequenced in a study of T cell responses to AZD1222 COVID-19 vaccine. Sequenced by immunoSEQ multiplex PCR; TCRdb stores in-frame clones only, minus some. The table includes about 120,000 clones, 87% detected once. The sequences come from peripheral blood, collected 28 days after the second AZD1222 dose. The receptors were sampled from an adult who received the AZD1222 COVID-19 vaccine.

The chain employs TRBV7-2 and TRBJ2-3; tentative D call: TRBD1 (5 bases). Trimming stripped 0 bases from V and 2 bases from J, with 6 bases between. Germline CDR1 and CDR2: SGHTA and FQGNSA. This CDR3 is built from 14 residues. In DNA form, the CDR3 reads TGTGCCAGCAGCTTAGCGGGGCCCACAGATACGCAGTATTTT. This codes for CASSLAGPTDTQYF.

The rearrangement uses TRBV7-9 and TRBJ2-5; TRBD1 agrees at 8 bases. V lost 4 bases, J lost 2 bases, and 6 bases stayed unmatched. Germline loops: CDR1 SEHNR, CDR2 FQNEAQ (reference sequence). This CDR3 is built from 15 residues. This CDR3 reads CASSWTGLRQETQYF. The CDR3 nucleotides read TGTGCCAGCAGCTGGACAGGGTTGCGACAAGAGACCCAGTACTTC.

This clone was seen once. CDR3 DNA: TGTGCCAGCAGTTTGGGACAGACCCCCTATGGCTACACCTTC. It translates to CASSLGQTPYGYTF. This chain connects TRBV28 to TRBJ1-2, with 7 bases matching TRBD1. The CDR3 length is 14 residues. Trimming cost V 3 bases and J 4 bases; bases outside gene matches: 5. Germline assignment: CDR1 MDHEN and CDR2 SYDVKM.